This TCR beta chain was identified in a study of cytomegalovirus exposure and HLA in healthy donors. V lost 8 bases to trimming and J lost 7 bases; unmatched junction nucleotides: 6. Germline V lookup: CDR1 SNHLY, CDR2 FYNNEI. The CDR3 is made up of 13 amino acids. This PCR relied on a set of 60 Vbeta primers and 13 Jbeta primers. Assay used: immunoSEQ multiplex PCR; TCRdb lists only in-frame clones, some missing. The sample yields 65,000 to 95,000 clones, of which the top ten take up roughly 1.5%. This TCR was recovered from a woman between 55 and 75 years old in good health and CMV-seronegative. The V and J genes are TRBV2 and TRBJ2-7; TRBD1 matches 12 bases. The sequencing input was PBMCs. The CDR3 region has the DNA TGTGCCAGCCCGGGACAGGGGGCGAGGGAGCAGTACTTC. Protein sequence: CASPGQGAREQYF.